Below, one TCR beta chain is given with its context. Its antigen remains undetermined. Base qualities were left out, and no much larger clone turns up one base away. The sample's treatment or condition label, decoded: oral pan-JAK inhibitor, 5-10 mg twice daily. Peripheral blood and lesional scalp punch biopsies were obtained from patients with alopecia areata. PBMCs were isolated by density centrifugation and stained for CD3, CD4 and CD8, and CD4+ and CD8+ T cells were sorted on a FACSAria. This entry comes from a study of CD8+ T cells in alopecia areata listed by TCRdb under 2018. Looking at the study overall: Treated patients were enrolled in an open-label pilot trial of oral tofacitinib at 5 to 10 mg twice daily for moderate-to-severe alopecia areata. Tofacitinib was given for 6 to 18 months, followed by 6 months of follow-up off drug to assess delayed response and recurrence. In treated patients, disease severity was measured using the SALT score, which gives the percentage of scalp surface area affected. To study T cell clonal expansion in alopecia areata, the researchers applied high-throughput TCRbeta sequencing to both the C3H/HeJ mouse model and human patients. Human TCRbeta sequencing covered scalp tissue and sorted CD4+ and CD8+ peripheral blood T cells from patchy and totalis/universalis alopecia areata patients and healthy controls. Biopsies were taken from tofacitinib-treated patients at baseline and at 4 and 24 weeks of treatment, and a later scalp biopsy was taken in several of the tofacitinib-treated patients. Scalp clonality was compared across normal scalp (n=4), patchy alopecia areata scalp (n=8), and alopecia totalis/universalis scalp (n=8). RNA was extracted with the PAXgene miRNA kit for fixed scalp, the miRNeasy kit for PBMCs, and the RNeasy kit for mouse skin. TCRbeta CDR3 regions were amplified by immunoSEQ multiplex PCR using 35 Vbeta forward and 13 Jbeta reverse primers.

The library came from the immunoSEQ multiplex PCR assay. To provide template for TCR sequencing, every sample had RNA extracted and reverse transcribed into cDNA. First-strand cDNA was synthesized using SuperScript III with a 2:1 mix of oligo-dT and random hexamers. A synthetic immune receptor repertoire was used to assess amplification bias, and residual bias was removed computationally. The authors processed their data as follows. Raw reads were preprocessed for error removal, and CDR3 was defined according to IMGT conventions as running from the conserved cysteine to phenylalanine. To get clonality, Shannon entropy was normalized by log2 of the number of productive unique TCRs and the result was subtracted from 1. CD4 or CD8 identity of scalp clones was inferred by cross-referencing scalp TCRbeta sequences with sorted blood CD4 and CD8 repertoires. TCRdb took this table from immuneACCESS and kept in-frame rearrangements with V and J called. Such tables lack part of the clones; where checked against another copy, unresolved V genes explain under half of the gap, and the rest is unexplained. Clonal size and the V and J genes are those of that table, whereas D and trimming came from the DNA. Counted in this sample were more than 200,000 clones; around two fifths of them appeared once. Together, the top ten hold roughly 2.6% of the sample.

Broader findings and caveats from the paper: Tofacitinib significantly lowered scalp clonality and the number of expanded CD8+ clones among the top 100 scalp clones. Compared with mice, TCR sequences shared between patients were less clear, possibly partly because of HLA diversity across the patient population. During tofacitinib treatment, many expanded lesional clones stuck around in both scalp and blood, and this persistence may partly explain why relapse happens after treatment is stopped. Because the treated cohort was small and included a single nonresponder, larger studies are needed to assess links between baseline CD8+ expansion and response. Higher clonality and more expanded CD8+ clones were observed in lesional scalp than in normal scalp, particularly in alopecia totalis/universalis, a finding suggestive of antigenic drive. Scalp TCR repertoire analysis is complicated because resident alphabeta T cells in normal human skin are also sequenced, whereas mouse skin is dominated by gammadelta T cells.

The trim is 4 bases for V and 4 bases for J, with a gap of 7 bases between the germline ends. Taken from the germline V gene, the CDR1 and CDR2 loops are MNHNS and SASEGT. The CDR3 measures 12 amino acids from cysteine to phenylalanine. The kept DNA is CDR3 alone, 36 bases in frame from the first base. This material consisted of CD4+ T cells sorted from blood, taken between weeks 36 and 40, from a patient treated with tofacitinib. The chain is made from TRBV6-1 and TRBJ2-5; too little of a D gene remains to name it. This receptor was identified in a human donor with alopecia areata. The base sequence is TGTGCCAGCAGTGCTTCAGGAGAGACCCAGTACTTC. It is translated as CASSASGETQYF.